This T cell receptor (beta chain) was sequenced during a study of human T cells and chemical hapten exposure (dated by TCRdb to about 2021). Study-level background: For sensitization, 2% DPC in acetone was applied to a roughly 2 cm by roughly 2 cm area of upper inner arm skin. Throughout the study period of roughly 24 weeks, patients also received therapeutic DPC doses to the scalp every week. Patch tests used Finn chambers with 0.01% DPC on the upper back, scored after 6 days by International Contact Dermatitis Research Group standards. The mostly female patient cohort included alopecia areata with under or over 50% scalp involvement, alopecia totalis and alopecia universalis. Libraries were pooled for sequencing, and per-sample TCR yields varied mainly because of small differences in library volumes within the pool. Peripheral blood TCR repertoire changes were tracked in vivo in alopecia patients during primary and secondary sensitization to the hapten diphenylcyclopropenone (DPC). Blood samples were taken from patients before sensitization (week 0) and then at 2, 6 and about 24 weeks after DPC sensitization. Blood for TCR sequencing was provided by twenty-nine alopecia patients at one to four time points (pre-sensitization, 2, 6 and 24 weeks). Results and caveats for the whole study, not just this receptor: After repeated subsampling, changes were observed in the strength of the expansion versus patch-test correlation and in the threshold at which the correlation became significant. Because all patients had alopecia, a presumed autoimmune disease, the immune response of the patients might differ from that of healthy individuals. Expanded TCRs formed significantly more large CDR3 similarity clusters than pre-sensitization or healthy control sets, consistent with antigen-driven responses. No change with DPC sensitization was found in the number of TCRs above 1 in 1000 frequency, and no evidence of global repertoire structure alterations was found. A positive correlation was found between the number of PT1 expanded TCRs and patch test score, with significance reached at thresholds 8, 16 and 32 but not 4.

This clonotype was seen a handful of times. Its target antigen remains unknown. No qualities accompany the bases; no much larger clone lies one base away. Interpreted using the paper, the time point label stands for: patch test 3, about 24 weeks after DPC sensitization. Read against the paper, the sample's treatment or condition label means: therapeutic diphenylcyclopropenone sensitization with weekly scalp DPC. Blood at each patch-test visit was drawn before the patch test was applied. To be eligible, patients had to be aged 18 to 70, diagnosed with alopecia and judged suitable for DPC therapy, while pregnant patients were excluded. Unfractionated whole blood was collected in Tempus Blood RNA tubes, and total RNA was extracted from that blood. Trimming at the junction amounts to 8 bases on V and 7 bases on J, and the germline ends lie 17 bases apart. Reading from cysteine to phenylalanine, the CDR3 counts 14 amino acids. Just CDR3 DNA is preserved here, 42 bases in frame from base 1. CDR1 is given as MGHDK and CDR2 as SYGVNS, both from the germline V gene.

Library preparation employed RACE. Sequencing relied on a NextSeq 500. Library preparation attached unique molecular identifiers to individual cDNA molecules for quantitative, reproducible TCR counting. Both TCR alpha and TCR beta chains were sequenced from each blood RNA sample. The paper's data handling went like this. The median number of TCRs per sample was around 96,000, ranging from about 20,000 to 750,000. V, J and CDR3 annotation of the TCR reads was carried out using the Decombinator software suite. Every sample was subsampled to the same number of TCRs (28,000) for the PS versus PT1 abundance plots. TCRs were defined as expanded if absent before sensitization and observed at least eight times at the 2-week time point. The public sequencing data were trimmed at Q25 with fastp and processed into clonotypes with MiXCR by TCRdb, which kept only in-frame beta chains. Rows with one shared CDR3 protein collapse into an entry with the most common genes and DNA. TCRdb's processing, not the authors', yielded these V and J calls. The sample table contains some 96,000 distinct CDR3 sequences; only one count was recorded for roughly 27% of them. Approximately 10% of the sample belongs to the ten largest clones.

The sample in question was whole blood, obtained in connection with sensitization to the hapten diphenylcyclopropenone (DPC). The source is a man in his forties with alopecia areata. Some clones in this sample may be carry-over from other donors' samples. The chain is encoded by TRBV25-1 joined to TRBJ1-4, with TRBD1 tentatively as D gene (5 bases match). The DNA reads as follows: TGTGCCAGCCCCACGGGACTAAACGGTGAAAAACTGTTTTTT. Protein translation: CASPTGLNGEKLFF.